The rows below give T cell receptor beta chains drawn from one sample of a study of spatial heterogeneity in lung cancer. In TCRdb, the 5' RACE reads were re-called with MiXCR into one record per CDR3 protein. Among 45,000 or so distinct CDR3 sequences listed, 12% were seen once. The sequencing here drew on PBMCs, taken at surgery. The receptors were gathered from a female donor with early-stage non-small cell lung cancer. CDR3s include the opening cysteine and the closing phenylalanine or tryptophan. Each record gives: J gene, V gene, D gene, clone size, CDR3 DNA, CDR3 protein. A D gene is named only where the DNA matches it firmly. The size field is filled for only some rows; it gives once, few, many or a size class.

>TRBJ2-1|TRBV7-9|TRBD2|-
TGTGCCAGCAGCTTAGCCAGCGGGGGGCCGGCTATGAGTGAGCAGTTCTTC
CASSLASGGPAMSEQFF
>TRBJ2-7|TRBV5-6|-|-
TGTGCCAGCAGCAGCACTTACGAGCAGTACTTC
CASSSTYEQYF
>TRBJ2-4|TRBV4-1|-|few
TGCGCCAGCAGCCTCGACCTAGCCAAAAACATTCAGTACTTC
CASSLDLAKNIQYF
>TRBJ1-5|TRBV6-2/TRBV6-3|-|-
TGTGCCAGCAGCGGTTGGAGCAATCAGCCCCAGCATTTT
CASSGWSNQPQHF
>TRBJ2-7|TRBV6-2/TRBV6-3|TRBD1|few
TGTGCCAGCAGTTACACTTCCGGGACAGGGGTGGCGGAGCAGTACTTC
CASSYTSGTGVAEQYF
>TRBJ1-5|TRBV20-1|-|-
TGCAGTGCCCCCCCCCTCCCAGGATCGCCCCAGCATTTT
CSAPPLPGSPQHF
>TRBJ2-2|TRBV29-1|-|many
TGCAGCGCCGAGGACAGCAACACCGGGGAGCTGTTTTTT
CSAEDSNTGELFF
>TRBJ2-7|TRBV28|-|many
TGTGCCAGCAGTAAACCAGGAAGCTACGAGCAGTACTTC
CASSKPGSYEQYF
>TRBJ1-1|TRBV6-2/TRBV6-3|-|many
TGTGCCAGCAGTTACTCGGGGGGGCGCGGCACTGAAGCTTTCTTT
CASSYSGGRGTEAFF
>TRBJ1-1|TRBV5-1|-|few
TGCGCCAGCAGCTTGGCCGGGGACAACACTGAAGCTTTCTTT
CASSLAGDNTEAFF
>TRBJ2-1|TRBV13|-|few
TGTGCCAGCAGCCTACTAGGTAGCAATGAGCAGTTCTTC
CASSLLGSNEQFF
>TRBJ2-7|TRBV4-2|-|many
TGTGCCAGCAGCCAAGTCCTCGGGGAGTCCTACGAGCAGTACTTC
CASSQVLGESYEQYF
>TRBJ2-7|TRBV7-9|TRBD1|many
TGTGCCAGCAGCCCACAGGGGGATTCGAGGGAGCAGTACTTC
CASSPQGDSREQYF
>TRBJ1-2|TRBV6-2/TRBV6-3|TRBD1|-
TGTGCCAGCAGTTTCGTTGGACAGGGGCAAGGCTACACCTTC
CASSFVGQGQGYTF
>TRBJ2-3|TRBV15|-|-
TGTGCCACCCGCTTGATTCAAGGAGGTATCGTGAGTCGCACAGATACGCAGTATTTT
CATRLIQGGIVSRTDTQYF
>TRBJ1-1|TRBV5-4|-|-
TGTGCCAGCAGCCCCCCGACAGGATCGAACACTGAAGCTTTCTTT
CASSPPTGSNTEAFF
>TRBJ2-2|TRBV29-1|-|-
TGCAGCGTTGAAGGGCAGATAAACACCGGGGAGCTGTTTTTT
CSVEGQINTGELFF
>TRBJ1-5|TRBV9|-|-
TGTGCCAGCAGCAAGGACAGCAATCAGCCCCAGCATTTT
CASSKDSNQPQHF
>TRBJ1-2|TRBV12-3/TRBV12-4|-|few
TGTGCCAGCAGTTTGAATTTGGTCGGCTACACCTTC
CASSLNLVGYTF
>TRBJ2-7|TRBV29-1|-|few
TGCAGCGTTGTGGATGGGAGGTCCACAAACTACGAGCAGTACTTC
CSVVDGRSTNYEQYF
>TRBJ1-6|TRBV6-5|TRBD1|-
TGTGCCAGCAGTTTATGGACAGGAAATTCACCCCTCCACTTT
CASSLWTGNSPLHF
>TRBJ1-1|TRBV5-1|TRBD1|-
TGCGCCAGCAGCCCGAGGGGGACAGCCACCATGAACACTGAAGCTTTCTTT
CASSPRGTATMNTEAFF
>TRBJ2-7|TRBV5-1|-|-
TGCGCCAGCAGCTTGGAAGACACCTACGAGCAGTACTTC
CASSLEDTYEQYF
>TRBJ1-3|TRBV7-2|-|few
TGTGCCAGCAGTACGGGAAGTGCAAACACCATATATTTT
CASSTGSANTIYF
>TRBJ1-6|TRBV2|-|few
TGTGCCAGCAGTGAAGTGGGGTTATATAATTCACCCCTCCACTTT
CASSEVGLYNSPLHF